The TCR beta chain described here comes from a study of blood T cell repertoires in COVID-19 (dated by TCRdb to 2020 to 2021). With regard to the full study: Samples from collaborators originated in the United States, Italy and Spain and spanned both the acute and convalescent phases of COVID-19. The prospective study material was composed of cDNA or gDNA derived from T cells, B-cell-depleted T cells, or PBMCs. The dataset comprised deeply sampled blood TCRbeta repertoires from subjects exposed to, actively infected with, or recovered from COVID-19. A freely available public database, intended as a resource for researchers studying the immune response to SARS-CoV-2, is where the repertoires were released. The samples were drawn from the first 160 participants of the ongoing ImmuneRACE study and from 1,200 or so subjects provided by 6 global collaborators. A de-identified subject ID, COVID-19 status, age in years and sex were almost always included in the sample metadata. Where available, HLA class I and class II types were taken from metadata supplied by the sample provider and were not determined by assay-based typing.

The paper's findings and limits, for the study overall: Clinical and demographic metadata were provided uncurated, with the amount varying by source and participant.

TCRbeta CDR3 regions were amplified from genomic DNA using the immunoSEQ Assay, a bias-controlled multiplex PCR. Concerning the study's data processing: The number of nucleated cells in each sample was estimated by amplification of reference gene primers within the assay. To quantify the absolute abundance of each unique TCRbeta CDR3 rearrangement, sequence reads were collapsed and filtered. For each sample, productive Simpson clonality was calculated as the square root of Simpson's diversity index across productive rearrangements. TCRdb obtained this table from immuneACCESS and retained in-frame rearrangements with V and J assigned. These tables miss some clones; where compared with another copy, unresolved V genes account for less than half of the shortfall, and the remainder is unexplained. That table is the source of V, J and clone size, and D and trimming were worked out from the DNA. The sample has about 77,000 clones on record, 80% of them singletons. Jointly, the top ten make up 4.5% to 5.5% of the sample.

This clone was observed a handful of times. This receptor's antigen is unknown. No much larger clone exists at a distance of one base, and base qualities are not known. The germline V gene (reference sequence) provides CDR1 MNHNY and CDR2 SVGAGI. The junction shows trimming of 6 bases on V and 8 bases on J, and the gene matches do not reach 6 bases of it. The CDR3 covers 15 residues, taking in both the cysteine and the phenylalanine. The DNA shown is the 45-base CDR3, in frame from base 1. Whole blood was collected in K2EDTA tubes by collaborating institutions according to the institutions' own protocols. For TCRbeta analysis, collaborators shipped samples in one of three forms: frozen whole blood, isolated PBMCs, or DNA extracted from either of those sample types.

The TCR originated in a woman aged 65 to 85 with acute or convalescent COVID-19. Recombination linked TRBV6-6 to TRBJ2-1; 14 central bases correspond to TRBD2. The sample was peripheral blood. The CDR3 is CASRTGLAGADEQFF. DNA sequence: TGTGCCAGCAGGACGGGACTAGCGGGGGCTGATGAGCAGTTCTTC.